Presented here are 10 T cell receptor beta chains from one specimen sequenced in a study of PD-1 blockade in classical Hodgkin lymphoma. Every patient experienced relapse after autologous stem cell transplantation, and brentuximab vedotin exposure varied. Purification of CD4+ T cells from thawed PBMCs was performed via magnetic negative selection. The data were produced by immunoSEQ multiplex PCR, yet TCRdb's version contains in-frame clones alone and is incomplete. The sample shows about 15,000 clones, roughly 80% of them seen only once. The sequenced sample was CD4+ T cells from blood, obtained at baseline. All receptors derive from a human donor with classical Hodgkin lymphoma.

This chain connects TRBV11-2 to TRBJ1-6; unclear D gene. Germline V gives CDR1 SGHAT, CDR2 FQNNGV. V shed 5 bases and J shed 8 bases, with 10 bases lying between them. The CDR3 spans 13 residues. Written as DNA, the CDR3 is TGTGCCAGCAGCCCAGAGAGGGATTCACCCCTCCACTTT. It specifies CASSPERDSPLHF.

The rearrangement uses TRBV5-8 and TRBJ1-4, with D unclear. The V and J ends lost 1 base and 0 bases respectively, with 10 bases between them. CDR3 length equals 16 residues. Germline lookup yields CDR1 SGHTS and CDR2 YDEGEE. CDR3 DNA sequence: TGTGCCAGCAGCTTGAAGGCCTTCGCAACTAATGAAAAACTGTTTTTT. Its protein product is CASSLKAFATNEKLFF.

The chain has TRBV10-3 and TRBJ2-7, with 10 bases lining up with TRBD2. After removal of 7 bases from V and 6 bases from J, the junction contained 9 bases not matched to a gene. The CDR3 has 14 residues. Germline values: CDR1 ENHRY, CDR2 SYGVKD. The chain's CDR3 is CAIKASGSFSEQYF. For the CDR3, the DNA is TGTGCCATCAAAGCTAGCGGGAGCTTCTCCGAGCAGTACTTC.

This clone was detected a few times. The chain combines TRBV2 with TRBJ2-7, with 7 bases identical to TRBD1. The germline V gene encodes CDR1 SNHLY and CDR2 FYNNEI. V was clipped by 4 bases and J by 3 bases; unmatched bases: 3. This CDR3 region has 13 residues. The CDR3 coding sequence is TGTGCCAGCAGTGTAGGGGGCAACTACGAGCAGTACTTC. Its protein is CASSVGGNYEQYF.

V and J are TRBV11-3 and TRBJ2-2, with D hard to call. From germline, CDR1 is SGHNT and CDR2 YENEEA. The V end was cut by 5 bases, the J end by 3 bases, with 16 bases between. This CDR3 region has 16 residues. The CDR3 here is CASSPYLGEDTGELFF. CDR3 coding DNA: TGTGCCAGCAGCCCCTACCTTGGGGAAGACACCGGGGAGCTGTTTTTT.

In DNA form, the CDR3 reads TGTGCCAGTAGTATGACGACAGGGGGCTTAGCTAATGAAAAACTGTTTTTT. Translating it yields CASSMTTGGLANEKLFF. This chain uses TRBV19 with TRBJ1-4; 10 bases map to TRBD1. The CDR3 consists of 17 residues. Germline V gene data show CDR1 as LNHDA and CDR2 as SQIVND (reference sequence). V lost 3 bases, J lost 3 bases, and 7 bases stayed unmatched. Filled out from reference TRBV19 and TRBJ1-4, the complete variable domain reads DGGITQSPKYLFRKEGQNVTLSCEQNLNHDAMYWYRQDPGQGLRLIYYSQIVNDFQKGDIAEGYSVSREKKESFPLTVTSAQKNPTAFYLCASSMTTGGLANEKLFFGSGTQLSVL.

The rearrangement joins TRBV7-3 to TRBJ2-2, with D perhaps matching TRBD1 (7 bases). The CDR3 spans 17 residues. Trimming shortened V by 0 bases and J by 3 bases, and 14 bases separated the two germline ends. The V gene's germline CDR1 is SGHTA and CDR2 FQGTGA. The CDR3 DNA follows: TGTGCCAGCAGCTTAACAGGAGGGGGCGCGGACACCGGGGAGCTGTTTTTT. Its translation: CASSLTGGGADTGELFF.

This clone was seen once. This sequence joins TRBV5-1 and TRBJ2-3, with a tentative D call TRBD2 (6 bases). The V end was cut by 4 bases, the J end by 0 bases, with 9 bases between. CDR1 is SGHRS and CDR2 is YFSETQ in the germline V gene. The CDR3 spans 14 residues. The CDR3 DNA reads TGCGCCAGCAGCCCAAGCGGGAGCACAGATACGCAGTATTTT. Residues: CASSPSGSTDTQYF.

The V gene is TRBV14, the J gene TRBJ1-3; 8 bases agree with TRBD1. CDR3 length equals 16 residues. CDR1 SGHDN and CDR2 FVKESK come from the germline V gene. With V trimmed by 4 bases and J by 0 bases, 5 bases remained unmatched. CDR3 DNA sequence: TGTGCCAGCAGCCCGTGGACAGGGAGCTCTGGAAACACCATATATTTT. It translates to CASSPWTGSSGNTIYF.

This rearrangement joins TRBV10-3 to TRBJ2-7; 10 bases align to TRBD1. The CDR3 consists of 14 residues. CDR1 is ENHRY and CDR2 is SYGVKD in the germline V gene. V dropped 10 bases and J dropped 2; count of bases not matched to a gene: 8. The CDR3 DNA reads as TGTGCCACCGCGGGACAGGGGAAGACCTACGAGCAGTACTTC. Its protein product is CATAGQGKTYEQYF.